What follows are 11 T cell receptor beta chains derived from one specimen sequenced in a study of blood T cells in healthy people across ages. The second PCR ran about 6 to 12 cycles with a sample-barcoded 5' primer and J-beta primers. TCRdb fed the 5' RACE reads into MiXCR, producing one record per CDR3 protein. The sample holds about 560,000 distinct CDR3 sequences; 27% are singletons and the top ten take under 4.5%. This same sample was also part of a study on T cells of mothers and their children.

The sample comprised blood. These receptors were collected from a boy between 2 and 10 years old in good health.

The rearrangement joins TRBV12-3 or TRBV12-4 to TRBJ2-5, with 7 bases that match TRBD2. The J segment lost 5 bases and the V segment lost 7 bases, leaving 16 bases of the junction unmatched. The CDR3 runs 16 residues. Here the CDR3 reads CASKAFGGSFRETQYF. CDR3 in DNA: TGTGCCAGCAAAGCATTCGGCGGGAGTTTCAGGGAGACCCAGTACTTC.

This clonotype was found a few times. The gene calls are TRBV24-1 and TRBJ2-5, with TRBD2 identical over 14 bases. The end of the DNA is better explained by TRBJ2-7, so the J call may be wrong. CDR3 length: 23 residues. Germline V CDR1 and CDR2: KGHDR, SFDVKD. CDR3 amino acids: CATSDFRALQGLAGERPSYEQYF. The CDR3, as DNA: TGTGCCACCAGTGATTTTAGGGCCTTACAGGGACTAGCGGGAGAAAGACCTAGCTACGAGCAGTACTTC.

This chain joins TRBV20-1 and TRBJ2-1; 9 nucleotides match TRBD2. The CDR3 covers 14 residues. Trimming at V came to 4 bases and at J to 2 bases, leaving 3 bases not matched to a gene. Germline V gene sequence: CDR1 DFQATT, CDR2 SNEGSKA (reference sequence). The CDR3 here is CSATSGVAYNEQFF. In DNA form, the CDR3 reads TGCAGTGCTACTAGCGGGGTCGCCTACAATGAGCAGTTCTTC.

The chain is built from TRBV4-3 and TRBJ2-1; no definite D call. The V end was cut by 0 bases, the J end by 4 bases, with 13 bases between. Germline V gene data show CDR1 as LGHNA and CDR2 as YSLEER. This CDR3 is built from 16 residues. CDR3 nucleotides: TGCGCCAGCAGCCAAGATCAAGGTCTTGCTTACAATGAGCAGTTCTTC. As protein: CASSQDQGLAYNEQFF.

V gene TRBV7-2 combines with J gene TRBJ2-5; 9 nucleotides match TRBD2. The end of the DNA aligns better with TRBJ2-7, so the J call may be wrong. This CDR3 spans 15 amino acids. The germline CDR1 and CDR2 sequences are SGHTA and FQGNSA. The CDR3 reads CASSLWRGGSYEQYF. Here the CDR3 DNA reads TGTGCCAGCAGCTTGTGGCGGGGGGGCTCCTACGAGCAGTACTTC.

This clonotype was found a few times. The V call is TRBV5-1, the J call TRBJ2-5; D is perhaps TRBD1 (5 bases). CDR3 length: 15 amino acids. V dropped 0 bases and J dropped 2 bases, with 11 bases sitting between them. Germline lookup yields CDR1 SGHRS and CDR2 YFSETQ. The CDR3 region has the DNA TGCGCCAGCAGCTTGGAGGCAGGGCCTCAAGAGACCCAGTACTTC. Protein sequence: CASSLEAGPQETQYF.

This clonotype was observed once. The J gene is TRBJ1-1, the V gene TRBV12-3 or TRBV12-4; the D gene is possibly TRBD1 (5 bases). Trimming took off 3 bases at V and 5 bases at J, with 13 bases between the two ends. This CDR3 spans 14 amino acids. The CDR3 nucleotides are TGTGCCAGCAGTTTCCAGGGCGGAAGGACTGAAGCTTTCTTT. Translated: CASSFQGGRTEAFF.

The chain links TRBV5-1 to TRBJ2-5; possibly TRBD2 for D (5 bases). The V gene's germline CDR1 is SGHRS and CDR2 YFSETQ. Deletions cut 4 bases from V and 3 bases from J, with 19 bases between. This CDR3 contains 16 residues. CDR3 loop: CASSPGISSPKETQYF. For the CDR3, the DNA is TGCGCCAGCAGCCCTGGGATCTCTAGCCCTAAAGAGACCCAGTACTTC.

This clonotype was counted only a few times. The V call is TRBV3-1, the J call TRBJ1-1; TRBD1 aligns across 9 bases. The CDR3 spans 14 residues. V lost 6 bases to trimming and J lost 6 bases; unmatched junction nucleotides: 8. Germline CDR1 is LGHDT and CDR2 is YNNKEL (reference sequence). CDR3 loop: CASRRQGVGPEAFF. CDR3 DNA: TGTGCCAGCAGGCGACAGGGGGTCGGGCCTGAAGCTTTCTTT.

The rearrangement uses TRBV15 and TRBJ2-7; D perhaps matches TRBD1 (5 bases). The germline V and J ends were trimmed by 5 bases and 2 bases, with 13 bases remaining between them. The CDR3 spans 14 residues. Germline V gene data show CDR1 as LNHNV and CDR2 as YYDKDF (reference sequence). This chain's CDR3 is CATSPIRTTYEQYF. The CDR3 DNA reads TGTGCCACCAGCCCTATCCGGACAACCTACGAGCAGTACTTC.

This clonotype was recorded a few times. The gene calls are TRBV5-1 and TRBJ2-5; 8 nucleotides line up with TRBD1. Germline loops: CDR1 SGHRS, CDR2 YFSETQ. The V gene end was trimmed by 4 bases and the J gene end by 1 base; junction bases not matched to a gene: 15. CDR3 size: 18 residues. CDR3 loop: CASSQRTGHPISQETQYF. CDR3 nucleotides: TGCGCCAGCAGCCAGAGGACAGGGCATCCCATCTCCCAAGAGACCCAGTACTTC.